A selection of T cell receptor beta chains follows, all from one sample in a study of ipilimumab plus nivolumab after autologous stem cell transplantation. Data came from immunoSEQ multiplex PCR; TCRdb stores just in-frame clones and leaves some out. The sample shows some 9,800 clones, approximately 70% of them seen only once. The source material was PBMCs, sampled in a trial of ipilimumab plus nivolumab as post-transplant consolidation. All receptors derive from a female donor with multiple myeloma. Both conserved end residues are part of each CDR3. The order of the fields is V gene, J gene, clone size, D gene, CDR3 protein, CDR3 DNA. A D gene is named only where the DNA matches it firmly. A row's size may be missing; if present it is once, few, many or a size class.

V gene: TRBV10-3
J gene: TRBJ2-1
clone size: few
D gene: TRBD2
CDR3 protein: CAISEFRTSGNSSYNEQFF
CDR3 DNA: TGTGCCATCAGTGAGTTCCGGACTAGCGGGAATAGCTCCTACAATGAGCAGTTCTTC

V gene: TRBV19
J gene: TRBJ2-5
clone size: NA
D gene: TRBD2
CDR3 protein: CASSMWTSGRETQYF
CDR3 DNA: TGTGCCAGTAGTATGTGGACTAGCGGGAGAGAGACCCAGTACTTC

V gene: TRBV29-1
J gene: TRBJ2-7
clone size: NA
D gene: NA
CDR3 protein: CSVEDSGSYEQYF
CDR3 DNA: TGCAGCGTTGAAGATTCCGGCTCCTACGAGCAGTACTTC

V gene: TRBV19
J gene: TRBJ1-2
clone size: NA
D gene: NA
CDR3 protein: CASSIGGYYGYTF
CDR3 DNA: TGTGCCAGTAGTATCGGCGGATACTATGGCTACACCTTC

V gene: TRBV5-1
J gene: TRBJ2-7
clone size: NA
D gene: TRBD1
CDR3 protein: CASSLTGGLEQYF
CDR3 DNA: TGCGCCAGCAGCTTGACAGGGGGCCTCGAGCAGTACTTC

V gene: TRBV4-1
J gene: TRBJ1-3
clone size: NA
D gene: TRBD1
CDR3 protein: CASSRPGQGPPSGNTIYF
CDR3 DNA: TGCGCCAGCAGCCGTCCGGGACAGGGGCCTCCCTCTGGAAACACCATATATTTT

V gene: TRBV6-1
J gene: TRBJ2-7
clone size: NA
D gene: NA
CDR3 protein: CASSEQGVSYEQYF
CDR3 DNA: TGTGCCAGCAGCGAACAGGGAGTTTCCTACGAGCAGTACTTC

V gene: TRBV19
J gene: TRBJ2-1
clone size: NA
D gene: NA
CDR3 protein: CASSIESYTYNEQFF
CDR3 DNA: TGTGCCAGTAGTATAGAGTCTTATACCTACAATGAGCAGTTCTTC

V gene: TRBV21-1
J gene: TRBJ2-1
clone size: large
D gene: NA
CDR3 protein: CASSPDSGRKEYNEQFF
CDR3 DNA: TGTGCCAGCAGCCCCGATAGCGGGAGGAAGGAATACAATGAGCAGTTCTTC

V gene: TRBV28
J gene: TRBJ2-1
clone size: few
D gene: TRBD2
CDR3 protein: CASSGGQGLAIEQFF
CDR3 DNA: TGTGCCAGCTCCGGCGGACAGGGACTAGCGATTGAGCAGTTCTTC

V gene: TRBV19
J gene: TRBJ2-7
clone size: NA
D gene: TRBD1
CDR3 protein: CASSTGGMNEQYF
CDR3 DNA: TGTGCCAGTAGTACAGGGGGCATGAACGAGCAGTACTTC

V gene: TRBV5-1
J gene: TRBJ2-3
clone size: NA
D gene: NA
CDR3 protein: CASSLGRGTTDTQYF
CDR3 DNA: TGCGCCAGCAGCTTGGGGAGGGGAACCACAGATACGCAGTATTTT

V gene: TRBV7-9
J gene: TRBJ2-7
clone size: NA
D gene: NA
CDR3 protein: CASSPDPEGGPEQYF
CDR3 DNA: TGCGCCAGCAGCCCAGACCCGGAGGGGGGCCCCGAGCAGTACTTC

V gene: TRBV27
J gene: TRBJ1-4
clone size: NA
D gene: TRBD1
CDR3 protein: CASSTTRQGFNEKLFF
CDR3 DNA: TGTGCCAGCAGTACAACTAGACAGGGCTTTAATGAAAAACTGTTTTTT

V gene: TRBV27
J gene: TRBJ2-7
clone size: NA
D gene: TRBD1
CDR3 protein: CASSLRTGAYEQYF
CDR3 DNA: TGTGCCAGCAGCCTCAGGACAGGGGCCTACGAGCAGTACTTC

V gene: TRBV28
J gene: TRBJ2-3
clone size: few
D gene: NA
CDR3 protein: CASSRGAFSSSVADTQYF
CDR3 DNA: TGTGCCAGCAGCAGGGGGGCATTTTCTAGCAGTGTAGCAGATACGCAGTATTTT

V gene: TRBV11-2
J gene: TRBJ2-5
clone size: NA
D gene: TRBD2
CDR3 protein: CASSSLAGGRETQYF
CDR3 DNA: TGTGCCAGCAGCTCCCTAGCGGGAGGCCGGGAGACCCAGTACTTC

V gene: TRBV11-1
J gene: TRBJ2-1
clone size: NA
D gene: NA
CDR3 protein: CASSLITASSYNEQFF
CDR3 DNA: TGTGCCAGCAGCTTAATAACGGCGAGCTCCTACAATGAGCAGTTCTTC

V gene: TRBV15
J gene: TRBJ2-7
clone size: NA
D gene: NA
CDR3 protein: CATSRDWTNKQYF
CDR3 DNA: TGTGCCACCAGCAGAGATTGGACTAATAAGCAGTACTTC

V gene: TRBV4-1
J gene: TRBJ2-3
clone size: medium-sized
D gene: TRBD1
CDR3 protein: CASSPGTVPLTDTQYF
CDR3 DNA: TGCGCCAGCAGCCCTGGGACAGTCCCCTTAACAGATACGCAGTATTTT

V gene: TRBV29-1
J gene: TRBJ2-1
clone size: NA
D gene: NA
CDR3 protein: CSVEPLSGLRNEQFF
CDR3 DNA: TGCAGCGTTGAGCCTTTGAGCGGGCTAAGGAATGAGCAGTTCTTC

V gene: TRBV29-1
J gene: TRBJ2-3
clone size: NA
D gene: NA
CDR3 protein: CSVEEMRDTQYF
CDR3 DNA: TGCAGCGTTGAAGAGATGCGTGATACGCAGTATTTT

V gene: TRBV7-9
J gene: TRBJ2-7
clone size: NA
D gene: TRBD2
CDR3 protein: CASSQIFGRDDEQYF
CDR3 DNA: TGTGCCAGCAGCCAAATCTTCGGGAGGGACGACGAGCAGTACTTC

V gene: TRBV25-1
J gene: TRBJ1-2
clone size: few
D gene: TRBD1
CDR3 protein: CASSGDSSGYGYTF
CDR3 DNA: TGTGCCAGCAGCGGGGACAGCTCGGGCTATGGCTACACCTTC

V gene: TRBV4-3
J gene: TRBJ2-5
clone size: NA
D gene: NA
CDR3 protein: CASSQGGSSGTQYF
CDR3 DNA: TGCGCCAGCAGCCAAGGGGGGTCGAGTGGGACCCAGTACTTC

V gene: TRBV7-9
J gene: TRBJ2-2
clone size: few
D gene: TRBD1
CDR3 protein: CASGGKRTGDTGELFF
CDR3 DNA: TGTGCCAGCGGCGGGAAGAGGACAGGGGACACCGGGGAGCTGTTTTTT

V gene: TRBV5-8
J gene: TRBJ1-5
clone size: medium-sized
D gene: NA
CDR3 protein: CASSLGRDPNQPQHF
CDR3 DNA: TGTGCCAGCAGCTTGGGGAGGGATCCGAATCAGCCCCAGCATTTT

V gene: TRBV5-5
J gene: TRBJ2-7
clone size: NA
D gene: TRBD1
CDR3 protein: CASSLGDRASYEQYF
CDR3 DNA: TGTGCCAGCAGCTTGGGAGACAGGGCGTCCTACGAGCAGTACTTC

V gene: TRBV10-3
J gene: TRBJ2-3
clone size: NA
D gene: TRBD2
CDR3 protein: CAIRLAGETDTQYF
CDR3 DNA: TGTGCCATCAGACTAGCGGGAGAAACAGATACGCAGTATTTT

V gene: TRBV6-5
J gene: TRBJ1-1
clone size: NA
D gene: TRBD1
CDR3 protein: CASTRMTGQTEAFF
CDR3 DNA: TGTGCCAGCACCCGAATGACAGGGCAGACTGAAGCTTTCTTT

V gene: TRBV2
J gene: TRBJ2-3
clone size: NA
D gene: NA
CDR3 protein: CASSEGPSTDTQYF
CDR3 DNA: TGTGCCAGCAGTGAGGGGCCCAGTACAGATACGCAGTATTTT

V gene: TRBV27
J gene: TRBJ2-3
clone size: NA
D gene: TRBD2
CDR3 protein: CASSFGSGLAAFTDTQYF
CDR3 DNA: TGTGCCAGCAGTTTTGGTTCGGGACTAGCGGCTTTCACAGATACGCAGTATTTT

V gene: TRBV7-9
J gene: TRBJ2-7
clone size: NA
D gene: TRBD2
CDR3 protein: CASSLGPGGPYEQYF
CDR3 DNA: TGTGCCAGCAGCTTAGGTCCGGGAGGCCCCTACGAGCAGTACTTC

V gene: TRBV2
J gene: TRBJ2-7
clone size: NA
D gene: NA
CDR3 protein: CASLGHLNNYEQYF
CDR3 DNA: TGTGCCAGCCTCGGACACCTGAACAACTACGAGCAGTACTTC

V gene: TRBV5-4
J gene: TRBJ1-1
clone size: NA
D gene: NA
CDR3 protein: CASSIDMNTEAFF
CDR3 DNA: TGTGCCAGCTCAATCGACATGAACACTGAAGCTTTCTTT

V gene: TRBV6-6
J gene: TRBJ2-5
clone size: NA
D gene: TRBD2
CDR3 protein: CASSYGETSRETQYF
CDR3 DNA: TGTGCCAGCAGTTACGGAGAGACTAGCCGGGAGACCCAGTACTTC

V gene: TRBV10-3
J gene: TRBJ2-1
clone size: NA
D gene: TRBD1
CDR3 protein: CAISNRGLEQFF
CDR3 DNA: TGTGCCATCAGCAACAGGGGGCTTGAGCAGTTCTTC

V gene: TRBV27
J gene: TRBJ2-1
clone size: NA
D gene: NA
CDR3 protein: CASSFPLKEQFF
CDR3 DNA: TGTGCCAGCAGTTTCCCTCTCAAGGAGCAGTTCTTC

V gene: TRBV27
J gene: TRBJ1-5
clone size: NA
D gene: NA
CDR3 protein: CASSNLGGQPQHF
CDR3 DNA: TGTGCCAGCAGTAATCTGGGAGGACAGCCCCAGCATTTT

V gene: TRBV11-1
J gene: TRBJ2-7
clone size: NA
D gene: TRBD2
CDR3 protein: CASSLGGGNYEQYF
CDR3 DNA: TGTGCCAGCAGCTTAGGGGGGGGAAACTACGAGCAGTACTTC

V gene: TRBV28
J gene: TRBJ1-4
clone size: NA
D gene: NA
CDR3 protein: CASSGRATNEKLFF
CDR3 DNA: TGTGCCAGCAGTGGGCGAGCAACTAATGAAAAACTGTTTTTT